The 8 T cell receptor beta chains below come from one sample, sequenced in a study of blood T cell repertoires in COVID-19. This table comes from immunoSEQ multiplex PCR, and its TCRdb copy is limited to in-frame clones, with some not included. The sample shows some 220,000 clones, roughly 85% of them seen only once. The specimen sequenced was peripheral blood. The receptors shown here come from a woman under 30 who had recovered from COVID-19.

The V gene is TRBV9, the J gene TRBJ1-1, with 12 bases lining up with TRBD1. V was pared by 3 bases and J by 3 bases, with 0 bases of the junction left unmatched. This CDR3 contains 14 residues. The germline V gene encodes CDR1 SGDLS and CDR2 YYNGEE. The CDR3: CASSGDRGHTEAFF. The CDR3 coding sequence is TGTGCCAGCAGCGGGGACAGGGGGCACACTGAAGCTTTCTTT.

This chain links TRBV18 with TRBJ1-2; D remains ambiguous. Per the germline V gene, CDR1 is KGHSH and CDR2 is LQKENI. The CDR3 totals 13 residues. Deletions cut 3 bases from V and 3 bases from J, with 8 bases between. The DNA of the CDR3 is TGTGCCAGCTCACCTACGCAGGACTATGGCTACACCTTC. Amino acids: CASSPTQDYGYTF.

This clone was counted once. The chain employs TRBV6-1 and TRBJ2-1, with D perhaps matching TRBD1 (6 bases). V shed 1 base and J shed 2 bases, with 15 bases lying between them. Looked up from germline, CDR1 is MNHNS and CDR2 is SASEGT. This CDR3 is 17 amino acids long. The CDR3 sequence is CASSEEGVGITYNEQFF. CDR3 DNA sequence: TGTGCCAGCAGTGAAGAGGGGGTTGGCATTACCTACAATGAGCAGTTCTTC.

The chain is built from TRBV5-1 and TRBJ2-5; 9 bases fit TRBD2. The V and J ends lost 2 bases and 3 bases, in that order; junction bases with no gene match: 2. Germline CDR1 and CDR2: SGHRS and YFSETQ. This CDR3 spans 14 amino acids. The CDR3 loop is CASSFLAGEETQYF. The DNA of the CDR3 is TGCGCCAGCAGCTTCTTAGCGGGGGAAGAGACCCAGTACTTC. Looking up the rest from reference TRBV5-1 and TRBJ2-5 gives the full variable domain: KAGVTQTPRYLIKTRGQQVTLSCSPISGHRSVSWYQQTPGQGLQFLFEYFSETQRNKGNFPGRFSGRQFSNSRSEMNVSTLELGDSALYLCASSFLAGEETQYFGPGTRLLVL.

The chain has TRBV30 and TRBJ2-7; D gene unclear. There are 15 residues in the CDR3. CDR1 GTSNPN and CDR2 SVGIG come from the germline V gene (reference sequence). The ends were cut back, 1 base at V and 6 bases at J, with 19 bases in the middle. The CDR3 DNA reads as TGTGCCTGGAGTGGGTACCGCTTGAACTCACTCGAGCAGTACTTC. Amino acids: CAWSGYRLNSLEQYF. The variable domain in full, with the rest retrieved from reference TRBV30 and TRBJ2-7, is SQTIHQWPATLVQPVGSPLSLECTVEGTSNPNLYWYRQAAGRGLQLLFYSVGIGQISSEVPQNLSASRPQDRQFILSSKKLLLSDSGFYLCAWSGYRLNSLEQYFGPGTRLTVT.

This sequence joins TRBV18 and TRBJ1-3; D remains ambiguous. CDR1 and CDR2 from the germline V gene are KGHSH and LQKENI. V was cut by 0 bases and J by 5 bases, with 14 bases left in between. The CDR3 totals 16 residues. In DNA form, the CDR3 reads TGTGCCAGCTCACCACCGCTATTAGTAGAGAGAAACACCATATATTTT. It encodes CASSPPLLVERNTIYF.

The V call is TRBV5-4, the J call TRBJ1-1; TRBD1 might be the D (6 bases). The CDR3 is 15 residues long. Germline V gene data show CDR1 as SGHNT and CDR2 as YYREEE (reference sequence). Trimming took 4 bases from V and 3 from J, leaving 16 bases between them. The CDR3 DNA reads TGTGCCAGCAGCAAGGAAACAGGGTTTGACACTGAAGCTTTCTTT. It encodes CASSKETGFDTEAFF.

The CDR3 nucleotides are TGTGCCACCAGCAGAGAGGGCCAGGGCTGGTCTGGAAACACCATATATTTT. It yields the protein CATSREGQGWSGNTIYF. J is TRBJ1-3 and V is TRBV15; the D gene is possibly TRBD1 (5 bases). V was clipped by 0 bases and J by 1 base, with 13 bases between them. This CDR3 spans 17 amino acids. Per germline, CDR1 LNHNV and CDR2 YYDKDF (reference sequence). Full variable domain (remainder filled in from reference TRBV15 and TRBJ1-3): DAMVIQNPRYQVTQFGKPVTLSCSQTLNHNVMYWYQQKSSQAPKLLFHYYDKDFNNEADTPDNFQSRRPNTSFCFLDIRSPGLGDTAMYLCATSREGQGWSGNTIYFGEGSWLTVV.